This TCR beta chain was documented in a study of T cell clusters in autoimmune cytopenias. TRB amplification used approximately 250 ng of peripheral blood genomic DNA. Multiplex touch-down PCR amplified TRB using TRB-A and TRB-B pools in one tube. TCRdb re-called the multiplex PCR reads; every CDR3 protein appears as one record, without DNA. Listed are 3,500 to 5,000 distinct CDR3 sequences; roughly 10% falls within the top ten. In germline, CDR1 is SGHTA, CDR2 FQGNSA. This CDR3 region has 16 residues. This sample also appeared in a second study, on T cell repertoires in aging, cancer and after chemotherapy. From that study: Median generation probability rose over the chemotherapy interval in each cancer cohort, suggesting rebound thymic output.

The sequenced sample consisted of peripheral blood. This receptor was obtained from a human donor in good health. This sequence joins TRBV7-2 and TRBJ2-2; TCRdb picks TRBD2, but there is no DNA to check that call. The CDR3 sequence: CASRRTSGRNTGELFF.